These 17 T cell receptor beta chains share one sample of origin, sequenced in a study of shared clonotypes between healthy human individuals. Clones were sequenced by immunoSEQ multiplex PCR, and TCRdb holds only the in-frame ones, with some missing. The sample records fewer than 3 million clones, about nine tenths being singletons. The sample comprised naive CD4+ T cells from PBMCs. Described subset: CD45RA+ positively selected. These receptors originate from a man aged 18 to 30 in good health. Some clones in this sample may be carry-over from other donors' samples.

The chain carries TRBV7-3 and TRBJ2-7, with TRBD2 matching over 9 bases. The length of the CDR3 is 14 residues. Per germline, CDR1 SGHTA and CDR2 FQGTGA. V lost 2 bases and J lost 4; bases outside the gene matches: 3. DNA of the CDR3: TGTGCCAGCAGCTTAGCGGGAGGGCCGTACGAGCAGTACTTC. This codes for CASSLAGGPYEQYF.

The chain is built from TRBV7-8 and TRBJ2-3; possible D gene TRBD2, 6 bases. The CDR3 has 16 residues. V was clipped by 1 base and J by 2 bases, with 13 bases between them. Germline V gives CDR1 SGHVS, CDR2 FQNEAQ. The CDR3 nucleotides read TGTGCCAGCAGCTTAGACGGGGGATATTTCACAGATACGCAGTATTTT. Residues: CASSLDGGYFTDTQYF.

The chain uses TRBV28 and TRBJ2-1; the match to TRBD1 covers 7 bases. V was pared by 6 bases and J by 6 bases, with 8 bases of the junction left unmatched. Germline V gene lookup returns CDR1 MDHEN and CDR2 SYDVKM. This CDR3 is built from 14 residues. CDR3 DNA sequence: TGTGCCAGCAGACGACAGGGTTCGGCCAATGAGCAGTTCTTC. Residues: CASRRQGSANEQFF.

The J gene is TRBJ2-7, the V gene TRBV6-1; 7 bases match TRBD2. V was pared by 6 bases and J by 5 bases, with 13 bases of the junction left unmatched. Germline CDR1 and CDR2: MNHNS and SASEGT. CDR3 size: 15 residues. CDR3: CASRDNTGTTNEQYF. The CDR3 DNA reads as TGTGCCAGCAGGGACAACACCGGGACTACCAACGAGCAGTACTTC.

The CDR3 DNA reads TGTGCCAGCAGCTTAAGCACGGCCCAAGATACGCAGTATTTT. It translates to CASSLSTAQDTQYF. This rearrangement joins TRBV7-3 to TRBJ2-3; D is unclear. The CDR3 contains 14 residues. Per germline, CDR1 SGHTA and CDR2 FQGTGA. Trimming took off 1 base at V and 5 bases at J, with 10 bases between the two ends.

The chain couples TRBV5-1 to TRBJ1-4; no reliable D call. Germline lookup yields CDR1 SGHRS and CDR2 YFSETQ. V dropped 4 bases and J dropped 7 bases, with 11 bases sitting between them. The CDR3 is made up of 13 amino acids. The CDR3 nucleotides are TGCGCCAGCAGCGAGGCTTTTACTGAAAAACTGTTTTTT. Its translation is CASSEAFTEKLFF.

This clone was picked up a small number of times. This rearrangement joins TRBV9 to TRBJ1-1; D may be TRBD1 (6 bases). The germline V gene has CDR1 SGDLS and CDR2 YYNGEE. The ends were cut back, 3 bases at V and 7 bases at J, with 22 bases in the middle. This CDR3 spans 16 amino acids. In DNA form, the CDR3 reads TGTGCCAGCAGCGACCGACGCGGGGGCAGAGTAAGTGAAGCTTTCTTT. Protein sequence: CASSDRRGGRVSEAFF.

This chain joins TRBV29-1 and TRBJ2-7, with D tentatively TRBD1 (5 bases). V shed 6 bases and J shed 1 base, with 16 bases lying between them. The CDR3 spans 14 residues. Germline CDR1 reads SQVTM; CDR2 reads ANQGSEA. The CDR3 spells CSVAEQVASYEQYF. The DNA of the CDR3 is TGCAGCGTCGCCGAACAGGTAGCATCCTACGAGCAGTACTTC.

The chain links TRBV7-9 to TRBJ1-2, with 9 bases that match TRBD1. The CDR3 runs to 15 residues. CDR1 is SEHNR and CDR2 is FQNEAQ in the germline V gene (reference sequence). V lost 1 base and J lost 5; bases outside the gene matches: 5. CDR3 DNA: TGTGCCAGCAGCTTAGGGGACAGGGTGGGTTATGGCTACACCTTC. It is translated as CASSLGDRVGYGYTF.

J is TRBJ2-7 and V is TRBV28, with 11 bases lining up with TRBD2. The CDR3 sequence is 13 residues long. J lost 6 bases, V lost 10 bases, and 8 bases had no gene match. CDR1 and CDR2 (germline): MDHEN, SYDVKM. The CDR3 spells CATFTSGRGEQYF. The CDR3 DNA reads as TGTGCCACCTTCACTAGCGGGAGAGGCGAGCAGTACTTC.

V gene TRBV5-4 combines with J gene TRBJ2-1; TRBD2 matches at 10 bases. Germline-derived CDR1 and CDR2 are SGHNT and YYREEE (reference sequence). Trimming took 4 bases from V and 6 from J; bases not matched to a gene: 7. CDR3 length equals 15 residues. The CDR3 DNA follows: TGTGCCAGCAGCAAGCGGGAGGGGAGGGGCAATGAGCAGTTCTTC. It encodes CASSKREGRGNEQFF.

The rearrangement links TRBV9 to TRBJ2-3; D unclear. Germline CDR1 SGDLS, CDR2 YYNGEE. The CDR3 spans 12 residues. V was clipped by 0 bases and J by 5 bases, with 4 bases between them. This CDR3 is CASSVAQDTQYF. DNA for the CDR3: TGTGCCAGCAGCGTAGCTCAAGATACGCAGTATTTT. Combining the CDR3 with reference TRBV9 and TRBJ2-3 gives the whole variable domain DSGVTQTPKHLITATGQRVTLRCSPRSGDLSVYWYQQSLDQGLQFLIQYYNGEERAKGNILERFSAQQFPDLHSELNLSSLELGDSALYFCASSVAQDTQYFGPGTRLTVL.

The V call is TRBV5-1, the J call TRBJ2-3; 12 positions match TRBD2. V was clipped by 3 bases and J by 8 bases; unmatched bases: 10. From germline, CDR1 is SGHRS and CDR2 YFSETQ. This CDR3 is built from 16 residues. CDR3 DNA: TGCGCCAGCAGCTCCGGGACTAGCGGGCCCCAGGGTACGCAGTATTTT. It codes for CASSSGTSGPQGTQYF.

The V gene is TRBV18, the J gene TRBJ2-7; possible D gene TRBD2, 7 bases. The CDR3 has 13 residues. Trimming cost V 3 bases and J 5 bases, with 11 bases left between them. Germline loops: CDR1 KGHSH, CDR2 LQKENI. CDR3 bases: TGTGCCAGCTCACCGGGCGGGGGCGACGAGCAGTACTTC. Residues: CASSPGGGDEQYF.

The chain joins TRBV19 to TRBJ2-6; D may correspond to TRBD1 or TRBD2 (5 bases each). The germline gives CDR1 LNHDA, CDR2 SQIVND (reference sequence). This CDR3 has 16 residues. Trimming cost V 8 bases and J 2 bases, with 16 bases left between them. The DNA of the CDR3 is TGTGCCAGTGGGGGACGTGGGCTACCTGGGGCCAACGTCCTGACTTTC. Protein: CASGGRGLPGANVLTF.

The chain joins TRBV6-6 to TRBJ2-1, with TRBD2 matching over 10 bases. Germline V CDR1 and CDR2: MNHNY, SVGAGI (reference sequence). The CDR3 is 15 residues long. J lost 5 bases, V lost 2 bases, and 3 bases had no gene match. CDR3 bases: TGTGCCAGCAGTTACACCCTAGCGGGAGACAATGAGCAGTTCTTC. Its protein is CASSYTLAGDNEQFF.

The chain uses TRBV6-5 and TRBJ2-3; TRBD2 aligns across 10 bases. With 6 bases clipped from V and 4 bases from J, the junction kept 7 bases outside the gene matches. CDR1 and CDR2 from the germline V gene are MNHEY and SVGAGI. CDR3 length: 15 residues. The CDR3 coding sequence is TGTGCCAGCAGCCGAGCGGGAGGGTCGTCAGATACGCAGTATTTT. Residues: CASSRAGGSSDTQYF.